A selection of T cell receptor beta chains follows, all from one sample in a study of T cell responses to AZD1222 COVID-19 vaccine. Repertoires were generated with immunoSEQ multiplex PCR, while TCRdb's copy carries only in-frame clones and drops some. The sample carries 150,000 or so clones, about 91% recorded once. Sequencing used peripheral blood, obtained on day 0 of MenACWY control vaccination. The receptors were gathered from an adult in good health. Each CDR3 is given with its conserved first and last residue. Each record gives: J gene, clone size, V gene, CDR3 protein. Expanded clones are given a class, and other clones once, few, many or no size at all.

j_call: TRBJ2-5
clone_size: .
v_call: TRBV30
cdr3_aa: CAWSVGSQETQYF

j_call: TRBJ1-1
clone_size: .
v_call: TRBV5-1
cdr3_aa: CASSLEGASTEAFF

j_call: TRBJ2-5
clone_size: once
v_call: TRBV12-5
cdr3_aa: CASGLVRAVGQETQYF

j_call: TRBJ1-4
clone_size: .
v_call: TRBV18
cdr3_aa: CASSPTQGGEKLFF

j_call: TRBJ1-2
clone_size: once
v_call: TRBV7-2
cdr3_aa: CASSLGLQNYGYTF

j_call: TRBJ1-2
clone_size: .
v_call: TRBV15
cdr3_aa: CATSDREPGYYGYTF

j_call: TRBJ1-6
clone_size: .
v_call: TRBV2
cdr3_aa: CASSQSSVSYNSPLHF

j_call: TRBJ1-2
clone_size: .
v_call: TRBV6-5
cdr3_aa: CASSPSPGSNYGYTF

j_call: TRBJ2-2
clone_size: .
v_call: TRBV6-5
cdr3_aa: CASRRDYLAGELFF

j_call: TRBJ2-2
clone_size: .
v_call: TRBV2
cdr3_aa: CASRGQLGTGELFF

j_call: TRBJ1-2
clone_size: few
v_call: TRBV12-3/TRBV12-4
cdr3_aa: CASSLGLGYGYTF

j_call: TRBJ2-2
clone_size: few
v_call: TRBV7-9
cdr3_aa: CASSLPGYFNTGELFF

j_call: TRBJ2-7
clone_size: .
v_call: TRBV4-2
cdr3_aa: CASSQGNSLTYEQYF

j_call: TRBJ2-4
clone_size: .
v_call: TRBV2
cdr3_aa: CASCLRGGAEVTAKNIQYF

j_call: TRBJ1-5
clone_size: .
v_call: TRBV6-4
cdr3_aa: CASSRGPNQPQHF

j_call: TRBJ2-7
clone_size: .
v_call: TRBV19
cdr3_aa: CASSRQEPYEQYF

j_call: TRBJ2-1
clone_size: .
v_call: TRBV5-6
cdr3_aa: CASSLAGARQFF

j_call: TRBJ1-2
clone_size: .
v_call: TRBV6-5
cdr3_aa: CASSQQGGNGYTF

j_call: TRBJ2-5
clone_size: .
v_call: TRBV11-3
cdr3_aa: CASSPPGQQETQYF

j_call: TRBJ2-7
clone_size: .
v_call: TRBV3-1/TRBV3-2
cdr3_aa: CASSLAGMSRSREQYF

j_call: TRBJ1-1
clone_size: .
v_call: TRBV6-5
cdr3_aa: CASRFGRGTEAFF

j_call: TRBJ2-2
clone_size: few
v_call: TRBV4-3
cdr3_aa: CASSQPGLAGGSGELFF

j_call: TRBJ1-4
clone_size: .
v_call: TRBV18
cdr3_aa: CASSPREKLFF

j_call: TRBJ2-1
clone_size: .
v_call: TRBV19
cdr3_aa: CASSMVPAGGYNEQFF

j_call: TRBJ1-1
clone_size: .
v_call: TRBV11-3
cdr3_aa: CANSFRGRKDTEAFF

j_call: TRBJ1-2
clone_size: .
v_call: TRBV6-5
cdr3_aa: CASSYDRTSYGYTF

j_call: TRBJ1-1
clone_size: once
v_call: TRBV6-2/TRBV6-3
cdr3_aa: CASSDDGYTEAFF

j_call: TRBJ2-7
clone_size: .
v_call: TRBV28
cdr3_aa: CASSFQDRLPYEQYF

j_call: TRBJ2-7
clone_size: .
v_call: TRBV11-3
cdr3_aa: CASSLESEQYF

j_call: TRBJ1-1
clone_size: .
v_call: TRBV4-3
cdr3_aa: CASSQDGGQGYSEAFF

j_call: TRBJ2-7
clone_size: few
v_call: TRBV5-1
cdr3_aa: CASRWTGDSYEQYF

j_call: TRBJ2-2
clone_size: .
v_call: TRBV19
cdr3_aa: CASSIETVGTGELFF

j_call: TRBJ1-1
clone_size: .
v_call: TRBV3-1/TRBV3-2
cdr3_aa: CASSQDRGGDTEAFF

j_call: TRBJ2-7
clone_size: .
v_call: TRBV30
cdr3_aa: CAWSVNRGHGEQYF

j_call: TRBJ2-2
clone_size: .
v_call: TRBV3-1/TRBV3-2
cdr3_aa: CASSQERAFGELFF

j_call: TRBJ2-2
clone_size: .
v_call: TRBV4-3
cdr3_aa: CASSQGAGGPDTGELFF

j_call: TRBJ2-7
clone_size: .
v_call: TRBV12-3/TRBV12-4
cdr3_aa: CASSIKQGSEQYF

j_call: TRBJ2-3
clone_size: .
v_call: TRBV6-2/TRBV6-3
cdr3_aa: CASRPRDTTRGTDTQYF

j_call: TRBJ2-5
clone_size: .
v_call: TRBV7-2
cdr3_aa: CASSPGTWGETQYF

j_call: TRBJ1-4
clone_size: .
v_call: TRBV6-4
cdr3_aa: CASKSGRFF

j_call: TRBJ1-1
clone_size: .
v_call: TRBV7-2
cdr3_aa: CASSINRGADTEAFF

j_call: TRBJ2-1
clone_size: .
v_call: TRBV28
cdr3_aa: CASSRRGPRIYNEQFF

j_call: TRBJ2-7
clone_size: .
v_call: TRBV6-5
cdr3_aa: CASRRDRESYEQYF

j_call: TRBJ1-1
clone_size: .
v_call: TRBV11-3
cdr3_aa: CASSLTANTEAFF

j_call: TRBJ2-6
clone_size: .
v_call: TRBV11-1
cdr3_aa: CASSSGQAGANVLTF

j_call: TRBJ2-6
clone_size: many
v_call: TRBV11-3
cdr3_aa: CASSLSFGANVLTF

j_call: TRBJ2-7
clone_size: .
v_call: TRBV30
cdr3_aa: CAWRGTGGFYEQYF

j_call: TRBJ2-5
clone_size: .
v_call: TRBV7-3
cdr3_aa: CASSLGAGQETQYF

j_call: TRBJ2-1
clone_size: .
v_call: TRBV2
cdr3_aa: CATKGSYNEQFF

j_call: TRBJ1-2
clone_size: .
v_call: TRBV7-3
cdr3_aa: CASSSTGQGSYTF

j_call: TRBJ1-3
clone_size: .
v_call: TRBV4-3
cdr3_aa: CASSQDRGHGNTIYF

j_call: TRBJ2-6
clone_size: .
v_call: TRBV5-1
cdr3_aa: CASSSQGSGANVLTF

j_call: TRBJ2-5
clone_size: .
v_call: TRBV7-2
cdr3_aa: CASSLYRAAAGETQYF

j_call: TRBJ2-2
clone_size: .
v_call: TRBV18
cdr3_aa: CASSPDRGRTGELFF

j_call: TRBJ2-5
clone_size: .
v_call: TRBV12-5
cdr3_aa: CASGLGTSGSQETQYF

j_call: TRBJ2-3
clone_size: few
v_call: TRBV7-3
cdr3_aa: CASSLSLATDTQYF

j_call: TRBJ1-3
clone_size: .
v_call: TRBV6-5
cdr3_aa: CASSYSNSPLYF

j_call: TRBJ1-1
clone_size: .
v_call: TRBV6-6
cdr3_aa: CASSYSGEAFF

j_call: TRBJ2-7
clone_size: .
v_call: TRBV7-3
cdr3_aa: CASSPFSHPNYYEQYF